Listed below are T cell receptor beta chains from one sample, sequenced in a study of OX40 agonist ivuxolimab in advanced cancers. Profiled with immunoSEQ multiplex PCR; TCRdb holds only in-frame clones, not every one. Of about 35,000 clones listed, about 93% are singletons. The material sequenced was CD4+ or CD8+ T cells sorted from blood, taken in a trial of the OX40 agonist ivuxolimab. The receptors were gathered from an adult with an advanced solid tumor such as melanoma, head and neck, liver or kidney cancer. CDR3s include the opening cysteine and the closing phenylalanine or tryptophan. The D gene is left open where the match is weak. Not all rows give a size; the values are once, few, many and, for expanded clones, a class.

D	V	J	size	DNA	CDR3
NA	TRBV27	TRBJ2-1	once	TGTGCCAGCAGTTTACAGTCAAACTACAATGAGCAGTTCTTC	CASSLQSNYNEQFF
TRBD2	TRBV7-3	TRBJ2-1	NA	TGTGCCAGCAGCTTAATCCCTCTAGCGGGAGGGAACAATGAGCAGTTCTTC	CASSLIPLAGGNNEQFF
NA	TRBV6-1	TRBJ2-4	NA	TGTGCCAGCAGTGAACCCGCGGCCGGCGTCGCCAAAAACATTCAGTACTTC	CASSEPAAGVAKNIQYF
TRBD1	TRBV7-9	TRBJ1-2	NA	TGTGCCAGCAGCTTAGGGAGGACAGGGGGAACCTTGAACTATGGCTACACCTTC	CASSLGRTGGTLNYGYTF
TRBD2	TRBV7-2	TRBJ2-7	NA	TGTGCCAGCAGCTTAGGCCTAGCGGGTTCCCACGAGCAGTACTTC	CASSLGLAGSHEQYF
TRBD1	TRBV28	TRBJ1-2	NA	TGTGCCAGCAGTTTACGAGGGGGCGTCTATGGCTACACCTTC	CASSLRGGVYGYTF
NA	TRBV30	TRBJ2-7	once	TGTGCCTGGAGCCAGAGACCGGGACTTTCCTCCTACGAGCAGTACTTC	CAWSQRPGLSSYEQYF
TRBD2	TRBV4-1	TRBJ2-3	NA	TGCGCCAGCAGGGGGGGGGTCACAGATACGCAGTATTTT	CASRGGVTDTQYF
TRBD2	TRBV4-1	TRBJ2-3	once	TGCGCCAGCAGCGGCGCGGGAGGGCCCTTTACAGATACGCAGTATTTT	CASSGAGGPFTDTQYF
TRBD1	TRBV29-1	TRBJ2-2	NA	TGCAGCGTCGTTACAGGGGCGGACACCGGGGAGCTGTTTTTT	CSVVTGADTGELFF
NA	TRBV2	TRBJ2-5	NA	TGTGCCAGCAGTGATAAGGGTTCCAGAGAGACCCAGTACTTC	CASSDKGSRETQYF
TRBD1	TRBV28	TRBJ2-7	NA	TGTGCCAGTGGGGACAGGGGGCCCTACGAGCAGTACTTC	CASGDRGPYEQYF
NA	TRBV27	TRBJ2-2	NA	TGTGCCAGCAGTTCCCCAGCGGGGGAGCTGTTTTTT	CASSSPAGELFF
NA	TRBV28	TRBJ2-3	NA	TGTGCCAGCAGTTTCCCCCCGGTGGGAGGAATAGATACGCAGTATTTT	CASSFPPVGGIDTQYF
TRBD2	TRBV30	TRBJ2-7	NA	TGTGCCTGGGGGACTAGCGCGGTCTACGAGCAGTACTTC	CAWGTSAVYEQYF
NA	TRBV28	TRBJ2-3	NA	TGTGCCAGCAGTTTTAGCCTCAATAGGGATACGCAGTATTTT	CASSFSLNRDTQYF
NA	TRBV30	TRBJ2-7	NA	TGTGCCTGGAGTGTCTCCCCTCTAGCTTTCGAGCAGTACTTC	CAWSVSPLAFEQYF
TRBD1	TRBV27	TRBJ2-7	NA	TGTGCCAGCGGCCGACAGGGCCTAGACGAGCAGTACTTC	CASGRQGLDEQYF
NA	TRBV9	TRBJ2-2	NA	TGTGCCAGCAGCGCATCTCTCTTATTAACTCCGAACACCGGGGAGCTGTTTTTT	CASSASLLLTPNTGELFF
NA	TRBV6-1	TRBJ1-4	NA	TGTGCCAGCTTTTTGGAAAAACTGTTTTTT	CASFLEKLFF
TRBD1	TRBV7-9	TRBJ2-5	NA	TGTGCCAGCACACAGGGGTTAGAGACCCAGTACTTC	CASTQGLETQYF
NA	TRBV7-7	TRBJ2-7	NA	TGTGCTAGCAGCTTGACAGAAGAGTACGAGCAGTACTTC	CASSLTEEYEQYF
TRBD2	TRBV5-3	TRBJ2-7	NA	TGTGCCAGAAGCTTGGTCGGACTAGCGGGAGTCGTACCCTACGAGCAGTACTTC	CARSLVGLAGVVPYEQYF
NA	TRBV2	TRBJ2-3	NA	TGTGCCAGCAGTGATTCGGAAAGCACAGATACGCAGTATTTT	CASSDSESTDTQYF
NA	TRBV28	TRBJ2-7	NA	TGTGCCAGCAGTTTGGCCGGCGCAGGCCCCGAGCAGTACTTC	CASSLAGAGPEQYF
NA	TRBV7-8	TRBJ2-1	NA	TGTGCCAGCAGCCCACTCTTCAATGAGCAGTTCTTC	CASSPLFNEQFF
NA	TRBV4-2	TRBJ2-6	NA	TGTGCCAGCAGCCCATGGGGACACTCTAGGATTGCCCCGGCGGGGGCCAACGTCCTGACTTTC	CASSPWGHSRIAPAGANVLTF
NA	TRBV28	TRBJ1-4	NA	TGTGCCAGCAGTTTTCGGGACACTTCAACTAATGAAAAACTGTTTTTT	CASSFRDTSTNEKLFF
TRBD1	TRBV4-1	TRBJ1-1	NA	TGCGCCAGCAGCAAAGCAGGACAGGCCGACCAGAACACTGAAGCTTTCTTT	CASSKAGQADQNTEAFF
TRBD2	TRBV5-1	TRBJ2-7	NA	TGCGCCAGCAGCTTGCCTAGCGGATCCTACGAGCAGTACTTC	CASSLPSGSYEQYF
NA	TRBV6-6	TRBJ1-5	NA	TGTGCCAGCAGTTCCCGACAGGCATATAGCAATCAGCCCCAGCATTTT	CASSSRQAYSNQPQHF
TRBD1	TRBV28	TRBJ2-1	NA	TGTGCCAGCGGGGGGACAGGGGGACACAATGAGCAGTTCTTC	CASGGTGGHNEQFF
TRBD1	TRBV6-1	TRBJ2-7	once	TGTGCCAGCAGCCCCAATGACAGGGGATTCTACGAGCAGTACTTC	CASSPNDRGFYEQYF
NA	TRBV7-2	TRBJ2-7	NA	TGTGCCAGCAGCTTGACGAGCGGCGAGCAGTACTTC	CASSLTSGEQYF
TRBD1	TRBV4-1	TRBJ2-7	NA	TGCGCCAGCAGCCAAGACCCCAGGGGGCAGAGGGAGCAGTACTTC	CASSQDPRGQREQYF
NA	TRBV19	TRBJ2-3	NA	TGTGCCAGTAGTATATCTCGATGGGAGGATACGCAGTATTTT	CASSISRWEDTQYF
NA	TRBV27	TRBJ1-1	NA	TGTGCCAGCAGTCCCCGCGGGGTGAACACTGAAGCTTTCTTT	CASSPRGVNTEAFF
NA	TRBV29-1	TRBJ2-7	NA	TGCAGCGTTGAAGATTGGCAGGGTGATCATATTGAGCAGTACTTC	CSVEDWQGDHIEQYF
NA	TRBV6-1	TRBJ2-1	NA	TGTGCCAGTGGAGGCACGCCCTCCAATGAGCAGTTCTTC	CASGGTPSNEQFF
NA	TRBV6-5	TRBJ1-2	once	TGTGCCAGCAGTTACAAGGCCGCTTCTTATGGCTACACCTTC	CASSYKAASYGYTF
NA	TRBV19	TRBJ2-1	NA	TGTGCCAGTAGTATCTGGCGGAGCTCCTACAATGAGCAGTTCTTC	CASSIWRSSYNEQFF
NA	TRBV5-6	TRBJ2-7	NA	TGTGCCAGCAGCTTCGGAGTCTACGAGCAGTACTTC	CASSFGVYEQYF
NA	TRBV6-1	TRBJ1-2	NA	TGTGCCAGCAGTGAAGCGGGAGGGGGAGATGGCTACACCTTC	CASSEAGGGDGYTF
NA	TRBV28	TRBJ1-2	NA	TGTGCCAGCAGTCGCCCAGCCCAGACGGAAGACCTCTATGGCTACACCTTC	CASSRPAQTEDLYGYTF
TRBD1	TRBV19	TRBJ1-4	NA	TGTGCCAGTAACCCACAGGGGGAAGTCCGAAAACTGTTTTTT	CASNPQGEVRKLFF
NA	TRBV19	TRBJ2-7	NA	TGTGCCACTAATGAGGGGAACGAGCAGTACTTC	CATNEGNEQYF